This T cell receptor (beta chain) was sequenced during a study of PD-L1 blockade in urothelial cancer. Across the study: The patients had undergone anywhere from 0 to 3 prior chemotherapy regimens.

Regarding time point: peripheral blood 6 weeks after treatment start. Produced via immunoSEQ multiplex PCR; TCRdb's table is partial and in-frame only. This table holds around 46,000 clones, roughly four fifths found once. In germline, CDR1 is MNHNY, CDR2 SVGAGI (reference sequence). CDR3 length: 16 residues. The V and J ends lost 6 bases and 0 bases, in that order; junction bases with no gene match: 3. This sequence joins TRBV6-6 and TRBJ2-2, with 11 bases that match TRBD2. The sample in question was PBMCs, obtained around atezolizumab (anti-PD-L1) treatment. This sequence was found in a man aged 55 to 70 with urothelial cancer. In DNA form, the CDR3 reads TGTGCCAGCAGGGGGACTAGCGGTACGAACACCGGGGAGCTGTTTTTT. The encoded protein is CASRGTSGTNTGELFF.